This passage covers 29 T cell receptor beta chains from one sample sequenced in a study of cytomegalovirus exposure and HLA in healthy donors. Primers: 60 Vbeta forward and 13 Jbeta reverse. Sequencing was performed with immunoSEQ multiplex PCR; in TCRdb, only in-frame clones are kept and a portion is missing. The sample holds some 84,000 clones. The sample comprised PBMCs. These receptor sequences come from a man between 45 and 60 years old in good health and CMV-seronegative.

This chain links TRBV6-6 with TRBJ2-7; the D gene is possibly TRBD1 (5 bases). The CDR3 extends over 14 amino acids. V was trimmed by 0 bases and J by 3 bases, leaving 9 bases between them. In germline, CDR1 is MNHNY, CDR2 SVGAGI (reference sequence). Here the CDR3 DNA reads TGTGCCAGCAGTTACTCTGGGGCCCGCTACGAGCAGTACTTC. This codes for CASSYSGARYEQYF.

The chain combines TRBV5-1 with TRBJ1-1; D unresolved. The CDR3 runs 13 residues. V was trimmed by 0 bases and J by 1 base, leaving 4 bases between them. Germline V gene data show CDR1 as SGHRS and CDR2 as YFSETQ. CDR3 loop: CASSLGANTEAFF. CDR3 nucleotides: TGCGCCAGCAGCTTGGGGGCGAACACTGAAGCTTTCTTT.

V is TRBV6-5 and J is TRBJ1-1; tentative D call: TRBD1 (5 bases). V shed 5 bases and J shed 6 bases, with 13 bases lying between them. Germline lookup yields CDR1 MNHEY and CDR2 SVGAGI. The CDR3 extends over 13 amino acids. The CDR3: CASSNYEGAEAFF. The CDR3 DNA is TGTGCCAGCAGTAACTATGAAGGGGCTGAAGCTTTCTTT.

The chain recombines TRBV20-1 with TRBJ1-2; D is unresolved. V was trimmed by 5 bases and J by 6 bases, leaving 10 bases between them. The CDR3 contains 11 residues. Germline loops: CDR1 DFQATT, CDR2 SNEGSKA (reference sequence). This CDR3 is CSAFSGDGYTF. In DNA form, the CDR3 reads TGCAGTGCTTTCAGTGGAGATGGCTACACCTTC.

The chain combines TRBV6-5 with TRBJ1-5; maybe TRBD1 (6 bases). The CDR3 length is 15 residues. Trimming shortened V by 6 bases and J by 0 bases, and 12 bases separated the two germline ends. Looked up from germline, CDR1 is MNHEY and CDR2 is SVGAGI. The CDR3 nucleotides read TGTGCCAGCAGGGACAGTCTTAATAGCAATCAGCCCCAGCATTTT. Translating gives CASRDSLNSNQPQHF.

This chain links TRBV7-2 with TRBJ2-7; possibly TRBD1 for D (5 bases). CDR1 SGHTA and CDR2 FQGNSA come from the germline V gene. V gave up 5 bases and J gave up 4 bases, with 6 bases separating them. This CDR3 contains 11 residues. The DNA for the CDR3 is TGTGCCAGCAGCAGACAGTACGAGCAGTACTTC. Amino acid sequence: CASSRQYEQYF.

This chain connects TRBV4-3 to TRBJ1-1; D is unresolved. V dropped 0 bases and J dropped 5 bases, with 13 bases sitting between them. The CDR3 is made up of 15 amino acids. Germline V gives CDR1 LGHNA, CDR2 YSLEER. CDR3 in DNA: TGCGCCAGCAGCCAAGATATGAGGGTGTGGACTGAAGCTTTCTTT. It yields the protein CASSQDMRVWTEAFF.

The V gene is TRBV19, the J gene TRBJ2-1; weak D call: TRBD1 (5 bases). V lost 11 bases and J 7 bases, leaving 30 bases between the germline ends. The CDR3 is made up of 17 amino acids. The germline V gene has CDR1 LNHDA and CDR2 SQIVND (reference sequence). CDR3 sequence: CAFSGQGLSPYTNEQFF. The CDR3 DNA reads TGTGCCTTTAGTGGGCAGGGATTATCTCCCTACACGAATGAGCAGTTCTTC.

The V and J genes are TRBV5-1 and TRBJ1-2; D is unclear. Between the trimmed V and J ends, which lost 3 bases and 0 bases, there was a span of 15 bases. Looked up from germline, CDR1 is SGHRS and CDR2 is YFSETQ. The CDR3 contains 16 residues. The CDR3: CASSSNRETANYGYTF. The CDR3 region has the DNA TGCGCCAGCAGCTCAAACCGGGAAACGGCTAACTATGGCTACACCTTC.

The CDR3 nucleotides are TGTGCCAGCAGACGAACCGGGACAGGGAACTACGAGCAGTACTTC. Its translation is CASRRTGTGNYEQYF. The V gene is TRBV28, the J gene TRBJ2-7, with TRBD1 matching 9 bases. Looked up from germline, CDR1 is MDHEN and CDR2 is SYDVKM. J was trimmed by 3 bases and V by 6 bases; bases with no gene match: 9. This CDR3 has 15 amino acids.

The chain links TRBV5-6 to TRBJ2-7; D unresolved. V was clipped by 0 bases and J by 4 bases, with 8 bases between them. There are 13 residues in the CDR3. Per germline, CDR1 SGHDT and CDR2 YYEEEE. The CDR3 nucleotides are TGTGCCAGCAGCTTGGCCCTATTGTACGAGCAGTACTTC. It specifies CASSLALLYEQYF.

The chain links TRBV6-6 to TRBJ2-7, with TRBD2 matching 8 bases. Germline loops: CDR1 MNHNY, CDR2 SVGAGI (reference sequence). The V segment lost 5 bases and the J segment 6 bases; nucleotides outside the gene matches: 6. The CDR3 consists of 13 residues. CDR3 amino acids: CASSTPGGSEQYF. For the CDR3, the DNA is TGTGCCAGCAGTACCCCGGGAGGGTCCGAGCAGTACTTC.

The V call is TRBV6-5, the J call TRBJ2-7; D gene unclear. Trimming cost V 5 bases and J 2 bases, with 13 bases left between them. Germline loops: CDR1 MNHEY, CDR2 SVGAGI. The CDR3 runs to 14 residues. Here the CDR3 DNA reads TGTGCCAGCAGTAACCATGCCGAGACCTACGAGCAGTACTTC. Amino acids: CASSNHAETYEQYF.

The gene calls are TRBV7-6 and TRBJ1-3, with D tentatively TRBD1 (6 bases). Germline V gene sequence: CDR1 SGHVS, CDR2 FNYEAQ. The V and J ends lost 1 base and 0 bases respectively, with 16 bases between them. CDR3 length equals 18 residues. The CDR3 DNA reads TGTGCCAGCAGCTTAGTCTCCCCAGGGGCTATCTCTGGAAACACCATATATTTT. The encoded protein is CASSLVSPGAISGNTIYF. The full variable domain, completed using reference TRBV7-6 and TRBJ1-3, is GAGVSQSPRYKVTKRGQDVALRCDPISGHVSLYWYRQALGQGPEFLTYFNYEAQQDKSGLPNDRFSAERPEGSISTLTIQRTEQRDSAMYRCASSLVSPGAISGNTIYFGEGSWLTVV.

The chain couples TRBV25-1 to TRBJ2-1, with 8 bases that match TRBD1. Germline lookup yields CDR1 MGHDK and CDR2 SYGVNS. The trim removed 6 bases at V and 7 bases at J, leaving 5 bases unmatched. This CDR3 is 13 amino acids long. CDR3 region: CASSSQGANEQFF. CDR3 sequence (DNA): TGTGCCAGCAGCTCCCAGGGGGCGAATGAGCAGTTCTTC.

The chain combines TRBV27 with TRBJ1-2, with D perhaps TRBD1 (6 bases). Germline V gene data show CDR1 as MNHEY and CDR2 as SMNVEV (reference sequence). There are 12 residues in the CDR3. The germline V and J ends were trimmed by 7 bases and 5 bases, with 11 bases remaining between them. CDR3 residues: CASKNREYGYTF. The DNA for the CDR3 is TGTGCCAGCAAAAACAGGGAGTATGGCTACACCTTC.

The chain recombines TRBV30 with TRBJ2-7, with 7 bases fitting TRBD1. V shed 5 bases, J shed 2 bases, and the junction held 6 bases outside the gene matches. The germline V gene encodes CDR1 GTSNPN and CDR2 SVGIG (reference sequence). The length of the CDR3 is 13 residues. CDR3 amino acids: CAWGRDSPYEQYF. The CDR3 DNA reads TGTGCCTGGGGCCGGGACAGCCCCTACGAGCAGTACTTC. Variable domain in full (rest from reference TRBV30 and TRBJ2-7): SQTIHQWPATLVQPVGSPLSLECTVEGTSNPNLYWYRQAAGRGLQLLFYSVGIGQISSEVPQNLSASRPQDRQFILSSKKLLLSDSGFYLCAWGRDSPYEQYFGPGTRLTVT.

The gene calls are TRBV7-2 and TRBJ1-5, with D possibly matching TRBD1 (6 bases). The CDR3 runs 18 residues. Trimming took off 1 base at V and 0 bases at J, with 16 bases between the two ends. Germline V gene sequence: CDR1 SGHTA, CDR2 FQGNSA. The CDR3 loop is CASSLGDWGGHSNQPQHF. The CDR3 DNA sequence: TGTGCCAGCAGCTTAGGGGATTGGGGGGGCCATAGCAATCAGCCCCAGCATTTT.

The gene calls are TRBV7-9 and TRBJ2-7; 10 nucleotides agree with TRBD1. The CDR3 runs to 17 residues. Germline V gene sequence: CDR1 SEHNR, CDR2 FQNEAQ (reference sequence). V dropped 8 bases and J dropped 2; count of bases not matched to a gene: 15. The CDR3 DNA sequence: TGTGCCAGCGGCGGGGTCACTGGGACAGGGGCAACCTACGAGCAGTACTTC. This encodes CASGGVTGTGATYEQYF.

The V call is TRBV19, the J call TRBJ1-1; the match to TRBD1 covers 8 bases. Germline V lookup: CDR1 LNHDA, CDR2 SQIVND (reference sequence). V gave up 3 bases and J gave up 4 bases; unmatched junction bases: 4. The CDR3 has 14 residues. The CDR3 region has the DNA TGTGCCAGTAGTATCGCCGGGACAGGCACTGAAGCTTTCTTT. Its protein product is CASSIAGTGTEAFF.

V usage is TRBV4-2 and J usage is TRBJ1-1; 10 bases are shared with TRBD1. V was pared by 0 bases and J by 5 bases, with 3 bases of the junction left unmatched. The CDR3 runs to 15 residues. CDR1 LGHNA and CDR2 YNFKEQ come from the germline V gene. CDR3 sequence reads: CASSQDTGQGTEAFF. CDR3 nucleotides: TGTGCCAGCAGCCAAGATACGGGACAGGGGACTGAAGCTTTCTTT.

The rearrangement uses TRBV6-1 and TRBJ2-7; TRBD1 matches at 8 bases. V was clipped by 8 bases and J by 5 bases; unmatched bases: 11. The V gene's germline CDR1 is MNHNS and CDR2 SASEGT. The CDR3 is 14 residues long. CDR3 in amino acids: CASGTSGGTDEQYF. As DNA, the CDR3 is TGTGCCAGCGGAACCTCAGGGGGCACAGACGAGCAGTACTTC.

The V and J genes are TRBV19 and TRBJ1-3; 10 bases are a match to TRBD1. The junction had 8 bases not matched to a gene; V was cut back by 5 bases and J by 4 bases. The CDR3 spans 16 residues. Germline CDR1 reads LNHDA; CDR2 reads SQIVND (reference sequence). This CDR3 reads CASSARDRGRGNTIYF. The CDR3, as DNA: TGTGCCAGTAGTGCCCGGGACAGGGGAAGAGGAAACACCATATATTTT.

This chain connects TRBV6-5 to TRBJ1-3; D gene ambiguous. V dropped 6 bases and J dropped 8 bases, with 20 bases sitting between them. The CDR3 totals 15 residues. Germline V lookup: CDR1 MNHEY, CDR2 SVGAGI. The CDR3 sequence is CASSQYLGRRDTIYF. The CDR3, as DNA: TGTGCCAGCAGCCAGTACCTCGGCAGGCGGGACACCATATATTTT.

The rearrangement links TRBV18 to TRBJ1-2; a possible D gene is TRBD1 (6 bases). Germline CDR1 and CDR2: KGHSH and LQKENI. Trimming cost V 3 bases and J 5 bases, with 22 bases left between them. The CDR3 loop spans 17 amino acids. The CDR3, as DNA: TGTGCCAGCTCACCCCCGGGACAAGGGCCCATTAAATATGGCTACACCTTC. Protein sequence: CASSPPGQGPIKYGYTF.

The chain combines TRBV4-3 with TRBJ2-3, with TRBD2 matching over 10 bases. V was pared by 0 bases and J by 4 bases, with 4 bases of the junction left unmatched. There are 16 residues in the CDR3. CDR1 LGHNA and CDR2 YSLEER come from the germline V gene. The chain's CDR3 is CASSQEVAGGADTQYF. Written as DNA, the CDR3 is TGCGCCAGCAGCCAAGAGGTAGCGGGGGGAGCAGATACGCAGTATTTT.

The chain combines TRBV7-9 with TRBJ2-7; 10 bases align to TRBD2. CDR1 is SEHNR, CDR2 FQNEAQ, per germline (reference sequence). The CDR3 contains 13 residues. V trimming: 6 bases; J trimming: 1 base; junction bases outside the gene matches: 0. CDR3 amino acids: CASRTSGSYEQYF. CDR3 coding DNA: TGTGCCAGCAGGACTAGCGGGTCCTACGAGCAGTACTTC.

This chain connects TRBV9 to TRBJ2-5; the D is unclear. The CDR3 is made up of 14 amino acids. V lost 3 bases to trimming and J lost 1 base, with 10 bases between them. Germline V CDR1 and CDR2: SGDLS, YYNGEE. The CDR3 nucleotides are TGTGCCAGCAGCGATCTCTCGGGCCAAGAGACCCAGTACTTC. Translation: CASSDLSGQETQYF.

This chain connects TRBV19 to TRBJ2-7, with D possibly matching TRBD1 (6 bases). CDR1 is LNHDA, CDR2 SQIVND, per germline (reference sequence). The CDR3 sequence is 13 residues long. The germline V and J ends were trimmed by 4 bases and 6 bases, with 13 bases remaining between them. CDR3 nucleotide sequence: TGTGCCAGTAGTACTCAACAGGGAACCGAGCAGTACTTC. It is translated as CASSTQQGTEQYF.